This passage covers 26 T cell receptor beta chains from one sample sequenced in a study of prognosis after radiotherapy for stage I lung cancer. The study amplified the TCR beta CDR3 region from genomic DNA. This amplification was carried out by two rounds of multiplex PCR. First-round PCR used primers specific to each TRBV and TRBJ gene. MiXCR, run by TCRdb on the multiplex PCR reads, gives a single entry per CDR3 protein. The sample has over 50,000 distinct CDR3 sequences, about a third seen once. The material sequenced was PBMCs, taken before or after stereotactic body radiation therapy (not recorded which). These receptor sequences come from a donor of 50 years or more with non-small cell lung cancer.

As to this clonotype: The junction and the germline gene differ at one end; a read error may be behind it. The CDR3 DNA is TGTTCCTGGGAGACAGGGTGCGCGATCGCCGGGGCCAACGTCCTGACTTTC. Translation gives CSWETGCAIAGANVLTF. The V call is TRBV30, the J call TRBJ2-6; 7 positions match TRBD1. This CDR3 is built from 17 residues. Germline V gives CDR1 GTSNPN, CDR2 SVGIG (reference sequence).

Note on this clonotype: At one end the junction does not follow the germline gene, possibly because of a read error. This chain connects TRBV7-9 to TRBJ2-3, with 11 bases matching TRBD2. Per germline, CDR1 SEHNR and CDR2 FQNEAQ (reference sequence). This CDR3 is 16 amino acids long. The CDR3 reads CASTLSTSGGSDTQYF. The DNA for the CDR3 is TGTGCCAGCACCTTATCTACTAGCGGGGGATCAGATACGCAGTATTTT.

This clonotype has ten or more counts. The rearrangement joins TRBV7-2 to TRBJ1-1; D perhaps matches TRBD1 (5 bases). Germline V lookup: CDR1 SGHTA, CDR2 FQGNSA. V lost 3 bases, J lost 8 bases, and 16 bases lay in between. CDR3 length: 14 amino acids. The CDR3 nucleotides are TGTGCCAGCAGCTTCCCAGGGAACGGCCGCGAAGCTTTCTTT. Translated, it gives CASSFPGNGREAFF.

CDR3 nucleotide sequence: TGTGCCAGTAGTTGGGATGACTGGCTGAACACTGAAGCTTTCTTT. Protein sequence: CASSWDDWLNTEAFF. This chain links TRBV19 with TRBJ1-1; D gene ambiguous. CDR1 and CDR2 from the germline V gene are LNHDA and SQIVND (reference sequence). CDR3 size: 15 residues. The V end lost 5 bases, the J end lost 0 bases, and 13 bases lay between the germline ends.

As concerns this clonotype: The junction departs from the called germline gene at one end, perhaps through a read error. V is TRBV5-1 and J is TRBJ2-7, with 7 bases identical to TRBD2. The germline V gene has CDR1 SGHRS and CDR2 YFSETQ. The CDR3 extends over 15 amino acids. CDR3 nucleotide sequence: TGCGCCAGCAGCCCCCAGGGACTATCGGGAGTCGAGCAGTACTTT. It encodes CASSPQGLSGVEQYF.

The table lists this clonotype with many counts. CDR3 DNA sequence: TGTGCCAGCAGTTTGGTGGGCGCACCCCAGGCGTCTACCTTC. This encodes CASSLVGAPQASTF. The chain uses TRBV12-3 or TRBV12-4 and TRBJ1-2, with D unclear. V was pared by 3 bases and J by 14 bases, with 22 bases between. There are 14 residues in the CDR3.

On this clonotype: An end of the junction does not agree with germline; a read error may underlie this. The chain employs TRBV19 and TRBJ2-1, with 7 nucleotides matching TRBD2. Germline V gives CDR1 LNHDA, CDR2 SQIVND (reference sequence). The CDR3 runs to 20 residues. The DNA of the CDR3 is TGTGCCAGTAGGTCCTCGCCGGGACTATCGGCCCAAGGCTCCTACAATGAGCATTTCTTC. This translates into CASRSSPGLSAQGSYNEHFF.

CDR3 amino acids: CASSLSHRNEQFF. CDR3 coding DNA: TGTGCCAGCAGTTTATCGCATCGAAATGAGCAGTTCTTC. The genes are TRBV27 and TRBJ2-1, with D unresolved. The CDR3 consists of 13 residues. CDR1 and CDR2 (germline): MNHEY, SMNVEV (reference sequence). Trimming took 0 bases from V and 7 from J, leaving 7 bases between them.

The J gene is TRBJ2-5, the V gene TRBV7-6; D not resolved. Germline CDR1 SGHVS, CDR2 FNYEAQ. V was shortened by 1 base and J by 5 bases, with 5 bases between the two germline ends. The length of the CDR3 is 12 residues. CDR3 protein: CASSLVWETQYF. The DNA for the CDR3 is TGTGCCAGCAGCTTAGTTTGGGAGACCCAGTACTTC.

The chain uses TRBV7-2 and TRBJ2-7; D uncertain. The V end was cut by 4 bases, the J end by 1 base, with 8 bases between. The CDR3 spans 13 residues. Germline lookup yields CDR1 SGHTA and CDR2 FQGNSA. This CDR3 reads CASSYYISYEQYF. The CDR3 nucleotides are TGTGCCAGCAGCTATTACATATCCTACGAGCAGTACTTC.

This clonotype has more than one count but fewer than ten. This sequence is one base from a far larger clone and is likely a read error. The chain couples TRBV7-2 to TRBJ2-7; TRBD1 agrees at 10 bases. The germline gives CDR1 SGHTA, CDR2 FQGNSA. The CDR3 loop spans 17 amino acids. Trimming at V came to 3 bases and at J to 6 bases, leaving 14 bases not matched to a gene. DNA of the CDR3: TGTGCCAGCAGCTTGGGTGTATACGGGACAGGGGTCGGCGAGCAGTACTTC. Protein sequence: CASSLGVYGTGVGEQYF. Full variable domain (rest looked up from reference TRBV7-2 and TRBJ2-7): GAGVSQSPSNKVTEKGKDVELRCDPISGHTALYWYRQSLGQGLEFLIYFQGNSAPDKSGLPSDRFSAERTGGSVSTLTIQRTQQEDSAVYLCASSLGVYGTGVGEQYFGPGTRLTVT.

At least ten counts were recorded for this clonotype. The V and J genes are TRBV19 and TRBJ1-5; the D is unclear. CDR1 is LNHDA and CDR2 is SQIVND in the germline V gene (reference sequence). V lost 1 base and J lost 9, with 10 bases in between. This CDR3 is built from 13 residues. CDR3 residues: CASSIAPLLPQHF. The CDR3 DNA is TGTGCCAGTAGTATAGCCCCGCTTCTGCCCCAGCATTTT.

The rearrangement joins TRBV19 to TRBJ2-4; the match to TRBD1 covers 9 bases. Looked up from germline, CDR1 is LNHDA and CDR2 is SQIVND (reference sequence). The ends lost 5 bases at V and 1 base at J; junction bases unmatched: 6. This CDR3 spans 16 amino acids. The CDR3 here is CASSLDGTGAKNIQYF. The CDR3 DNA reads as TGTGCCAGTAGTCTCGATGGGACAGGGGCCAAAAACATTCAGTACTTC.

To note about this clonotype: This may arise from a read error, as a much more abundant clone is one base away. The chain is built from TRBV12-3 or TRBV12-4 and TRBJ1-5; D unresolved. Trimming pared 6 bases from V and 5 bases from J, leaving 17 bases between. The length of the CDR3 is 15 residues. CDR3 sequence: CASSSLGDGHQPQHF. The CDR3 bases are TGTGCCAGCAGCTCACTCGGGGATGGACATCAGCCCCAGCATTTT.

This clonotype was seen at least ten times. The V call is TRBV9, the J call TRBJ2-1, with D possibly being TRBD2 (6 bases). The CDR3 is made up of 16 amino acids. The germline CDR1 and CDR2 sequences are SGDLS and YYNGEE. V was shortened by 0 bases and J by 7 bases, with 17 bases between the two germline ends. DNA of the CDR3: TGTGCCAGCAGCGTAGTAGGGCAGGGAGGTGTTAATGAGCAGTTCTTC. It encodes CASSVVGQGGVNEQFF.

This clonotype is medium-sized (0.01 to 0.1%) by share. The chain couples TRBV13 to TRBJ1-1; D is ambiguous. Trimming took off 5 bases at V and 1 base at J, with 8 bases between the two ends. Germline values: CDR1 PRHDT, CDR2 FYEKMQ (reference sequence). The CDR3 has 13 residues. The chain's CDR3 is CASSPRWNTEAFF. CDR3 bases: TGTGCCAGCAGCCCAAGGTGGAACACTGAAGCTTTCTTT. Full variable domain (remainder filled in from reference TRBV13 and TRBJ1-1): AAGVIQSPRHLIKEKRETATLKCYPIPRHDTVYWYQQGPGQDPQFLISFYEKMQSDKGSIPDRFSAQQFSDYHSELNMSSLELGDSALYFCASSPRWNTEAFFGQGTRLTVV.

Comments on this clonotype: Since a much larger clone is just one base distant, this may be a read error. CDR3 sequence reads: CASIRGGEKLFF. The CDR3 nucleotides are TGTGCCAGCATAAGGGGAGGTGAAAAACTGTTTTTT. This sequence joins TRBV7-8 and TRBJ1-4; TRBD1 is a possible D gene (5 bases). Trimming took 7 bases from V and 7 from J, leaving 10 bases between them. The germline gives CDR1 SGHVS, CDR2 FQNEAQ. The CDR3 runs 12 residues.

V and J are TRBV20-1 and TRBJ2-1; possibly TRBD2 for D (6 bases). Trimming took off 4 bases at V and 9 bases at J, with 19 bases between the two ends. The CDR3 totals 14 residues. Looked up from germline, CDR1 is DFQATT and CDR2 is SNEGSKA (reference sequence). The CDR3 DNA sequence: TGCAGTGCTAAACTTACGGGAGTAAGGGGTGAGCAGTTCTTC. This sequence encodes CSAKLTGVRGEQFF.

This clonotype has at least ten counts. The chain recombines TRBV3-1 with TRBJ1-3; D ambiguous. Trimming took off 1 base at V and 3 bases at J, with 7 bases between the two ends. This CDR3 is built from 14 residues. Germline loops: CDR1 LGHDT, CDR2 YNNKEL (reference sequence). In nucleotides, the CDR3 is TGTGCCAGCAGCCAAGGATCTAGTGGAAACACCATATATTTT. It yields the protein CASSQGSSGNTIYF.

This clonotype was counted many times. V usage is TRBV5-6 and J usage is TRBJ2-3; the D call may be TRBD1 or TRBD2 (6 bases each). CDR3 length: 16 residues. Between the trimmed V and J ends, which lost 0 bases and 2 bases, there was a span of 13 bases. The germline gives CDR1 SGHDT, CDR2 YYEEEE. The CDR3 reads CASSLDTGANTDTQYF. The CDR3 DNA follows: TGTGCCAGCAGCTTGGATACGGGGGCTAACACAGATACGCAGTATTTT. The full variable domain, in which reference TRBV5-6 and TRBJ2-3 provide the parts outside the CDR3, is DAGVTQSPTHLIKTRGQQVTLRCSPKSGHDTVSWYQQALGQGPQFIFQYYEEEERQRGNFPDRFSGHQFPNYSSELNVNALLLGDSALYLCASSLDTGANTDTQYFGPGTRLTVL.

As regards this clonotype: A much larger clone lies one base from this, so it may be a read error. This chain connects TRBV7-3 to TRBJ2-5, with no clear D. Between the trimmed V and J ends, which lost 3 bases and 5 bases, there was a span of 13 bases. This CDR3 has 14 residues. Germline V gene sequence: CDR1 SGHTA, CDR2 FQGTGA. Here the CDR3 DNA reads TGTGCCAGCAGCTTTGGGCCTTCTTGTGAGACCCAGTACTTC. Its protein product is CASSFGPSCETQYF.

This clonotype was found a few times. One end of the junction varies from germline; a read error may be responsible. The rearrangement joins TRBV20-1 to TRBJ2-5; 7 bases are shared with TRBD1. Per the germline V gene, CDR1 is DFQATT and CDR2 is SNEGSKA (reference sequence). The CDR3 runs to 15 residues. The CDR3 region has the DNA TGCAGTGCTACGAACCCGACAGGGTACCAAGAGACCCGGTACTTC. It translates to CSATNPTGYQETRYF.

The rearrangement links TRBV5-4 to TRBJ2-1; D remains ambiguous. V was cut by 1 base and J by 8 bases, with 13 bases left in between. Germline CDR1 reads SGHNT; CDR2 reads YYREEE (reference sequence). CDR3 length: 14 amino acids. The CDR3 region has the DNA TGTGCCAGCAGCTTGTCCGCATCCAATGATGAGCAGTTCTTC. Encoded protein: CASSLSASNDEQFF.

In the case of this clonotype: A much larger clone lies a single base off, so this may be a read error. The chain carries TRBV7-9 and TRBJ2-5, with 7 bases identical to TRBD2. The CDR3 sequence is 12 residues long. The germline CDR1 and CDR2 sequences are SEHNR and FQNEAQ (reference sequence). The CDR3 is CAISAGVETQYF. For the CDR3, the DNA is TGTGCCATCAGCGCGGGAGTGGAGACCCAGTACTTC.

This clonotype has ten or more counts. The gene calls are TRBV7-2 and TRBJ2-5, with unresolved D. Germline V gene data show CDR1 as SGHTA and CDR2 as FQGNSA. The V and J ends lost 1 base and 5 bases respectively, with 11 bases between them. This CDR3 has 14 residues. The CDR3 region has the DNA TGTGCCAGCAGCTTAGAAAGTAGCAGCGAGACCCAGTACTTC. It is translated as CASSLESSSETQYF.

This clonotype was seen ten or more times. V gene TRBV28 combines with J gene TRBJ2-1; 9 nucleotides match TRBD2. V lost 7 bases to trimming and J lost 7 bases; unmatched junction nucleotides: 11. The CDR3 contains 15 residues. Germline-derived CDR1 and CDR2 are MDHEN and SYDVKM. The CDR3 coding sequence is TGTGCCAGCAAAGGGGCGGGAGGGGGGTTAAATGAGCAGTTCTTC. Residues: CASKGAGGGLNEQFF.